This T cell receptor beta chain was recorded in a study of post-analysis software for immune sequencing data (dated by TCRdb to about 2015). Regarding the study in general: Disease courses on record covered relapsing-remitting, secondary progressive and progressive-relapsing multiple sclerosis, though some patients had no subtype annotation. A subset of samples was prepared in parallel using single-end sample barcoding, then pooled and co-amplified after Illumina adapter ligation. Patient repertoires were compared against 10 to 12 previously published healthy control repertoires from donors aged roughly 6 to 27 years.

Concerning this clonotype: Its antigen remains unidentified. Base qualities are not at hand, and no much larger clone is one base apart.

The library was prepared using PCR. TCRdb shows the sequencer as Illumina HiSeq 2500. Unique molecular identifiers were incorporated into TCR beta cDNA libraries to reduce PCR and sequencing biases. About 0.5 million cDNA molecules were obtained for every 1 to 10 million input T cells, so each molecule roughly corresponded to one T cell. The same protocol used for the earlier healthy control dataset was applied to prepare and sequence the patient libraries. Samples belonging to the same batch were prepared together, multiplexed and sequenced on a shared HiSeq lane. As for the original processing: MIGEC handled the raw barcoded reads, throwing out single-read molecular identifier groups before consensus assembly and CDR3 extraction. Clonotype tables were post-analysed with VDJtools, and diversity was normalized by down-sampling all datasets to the smallest sample size. Repertoire overlap clustering matched CDR3 amino acid but not nucleotide sequences to correct batch-related cross-sample contamination. TCRdb reanalyzed the raw reads on its own, using fastp at Q25 for trimming and MiXCR for clone calling, and kept in-frame beta chains. Rows are unified per CDR3 protein, each entry keeping the most common DNA and genes. TCRdb's processing, not the study's, gives the V and J calls here. A total of hundreds of thousands of distinct CDR3 sequences appear in this sample, about 57% of them only once. The top ten constitute 4% to 5.5% of the sample.

TCR beta repertoires were profiled from peripheral blood of under 15 young patients with multiple sclerosis to demonstrate the VDJtools post-analysis software. Multiple sclerosis patients were children and adolescents aged about 6 to 15 years. The paper's findings and limits, for the study overall: The control group was slightly older than the multiple sclerosis patient group. Multiple sclerosis patients had significantly lower normalized Chao1 diversity than controls, a result that suggests substantial peripheral T-cell clonal expansion. Direct clustering with F measure revealed strong co-clustering of samples prepared in the same batch, which led to a batch-effect correction.

This TCR came from a girl aged 10 to 17 with multiple sclerosis. Sequencing was carried out using blood.

The DNA sequence is given as TGTGCAGTCGGGGCAGGGGTGGACACCGGGGAGCTGTTTTTT. Its protein is CAVGAGVDTGELFF. The V gene is TRBV6-1 and the J gene is TRBJ2-2; possibly the D gene is TRBD1, per 6 matching bases. CDR1 and CDR2, looked up from the germline V gene, are MNHNS and SASEGT. The CDR3, cysteine through phenylalanine, is 14 amino acids long. Kept here is only the CDR3 DNA, which spans 42 bases and is read in frame from base 1.